The clone carrying this TCR beta chain was seen ten or more times. There are 15 residues in the CDR3. Losses at the gene ends were 5 bases for V and 4 bases for J; bases not matched to a gene: 4. The germline CDR1 and CDR2 sequences are SEHNR and FQNEAQ (reference sequence). The entry originates in a study of T cells in Graves' hyperthyroidism and ophthalmopathy. The TCR beta CDR3 regions underwent amplification using RNA transcripts as the source. A set of HTBI primers served as the primers for a first-round RT-PCR of the TCR CDR3. TCRdb re-called the multiplex PCR reads with MiXCR, one entry per CDR3 protein. The sample yields fewer than 850,000 distinct CDR3 sequences, 17% seen once.

Sequencing was done on a sample of blood. The receptor was isolated from a man aged 50 or older with Graves' hyperthyroidism. The chain uses TRBV7-9 and TRBJ2-1; 11 positions match TRBD2. The CDR3 protein is CASSHTSGGYNEQFF. The CDR3 coding sequence is TGTGCCAGCAGCCATACTAGCGGGGGTTACAATGAGCAGTTCTTC.